These 11 T cell receptor beta chains share one sample of origin, sequenced in a study of T cell changes during pregnancy in multiple sclerosis. This table comes from immunoSEQ multiplex PCR, and its TCRdb copy is limited to in-frame clones, with some not included. The sample records some 100,000 clones, approximately 92% being singletons. This sample comprised peripheral blood, obtained in the second trimester of pregnancy. These receptors were collected from a female donor with multiple sclerosis, enrolled in a pregnancy study.

The chain carries TRBV5-4 and TRBJ2-1; TRBD2 matches at 12 bases. The length of the CDR3 is 15 residues. Germline V gene lookup returns CDR1 SGHNT and CDR2 YYREEE (reference sequence). Losses at the gene ends were 4 bases for V and 4 bases for J; bases not matched to a gene: 3. The DNA of the CDR3 is TGTGCCAGCAGCACCGGGACTAGCGGGTACAATGAGCAGTTCTTC. It specifies CASSTGTSGYNEQFF.

The gene calls are TRBV6-5 and TRBJ1-3; weak D call: TRBD1 (5 bases). V was shortened by 6 bases and J by 0 bases, with 9 bases between the two germline ends. Germline loops: CDR1 MNHEY, CDR2 SVGAGI. This CDR3 spans 14 amino acids. This CDR3 is CASRTGGSGNTIYF. The CDR3 DNA reads TGTGCCAGCAGAACAGGTGGCTCTGGAAACACCATATATTTT.

The chain employs TRBV5-5 and TRBJ1-2; D is unresolved. The V end was cut by 5 bases, the J end by 4 bases, with 21 bases between. This CDR3 comprises 16 residues. Germline values: CDR1 SGHKS, CDR2 YYEKEE (reference sequence). As DNA, the CDR3 is TGTGCCAGCAGATCCCACCTGACCGCAGGTAGCTATGGCTACACCTTC. Protein product: CASRSHLTAGSYGYTF. The full variable domain, with the rest looked up from reference TRBV5-5 and TRBJ1-2, is DAGVTQSPTHLIKTRGQQVTLRCSPISGHKSVSWYQQVLGQGPQFIFQYYEKEERGRGNFPDRFSARQFPNYSSELNVNALLLGDSALYLCASRSHLTAGSYGYTFGSGTRLTVV.

V usage is TRBV29-1 and J usage is TRBJ1-2, with 11 bases aligning to TRBD1. The germline V gene has CDR1 SQVTM and CDR2 ANQGSEA. The CDR3 sequence is 14 residues long. With 6 bases clipped from V and 6 bases from J, the junction kept 9 bases outside the gene matches. This CDR3 is CSVRGGDRGNGYTF. The DNA of the CDR3 is TGCAGCGTGAGAGGGGGGGACAGGGGGAATGGCTACACCTTC.

The V gene is TRBV30, the J gene TRBJ2-5; possibly TRBD2 for D (6 bases). Germline CDR1 GTSNPN, CDR2 SVGIG (reference sequence). Trimming shortened V by 4 bases and J by 4 bases, and 13 bases separated the two germline ends. The CDR3 covers 13 residues. CDR3 amino acids: CAWTSYGGETQYF. The CDR3 DNA is TGTGCCTGGACTTCCTACGGGGGAGAGACCCAGTACTTC.

This chain uses TRBV11-2 with TRBJ1-1; perhaps TRBD1 as D (5 bases). Germline assignment: CDR1 SGHAT and CDR2 FQNNGV. The CDR3 runs to 17 residues. Trimming left V 5 bases short and J 0 bases short, with 19 bases between. CDR3 sequence reads: CASSIHRIVGMNTEAFF. CDR3 sequence (DNA): TGTGCCAGCAGCATCCACAGGATCGTAGGCATGAACACTGAAGCTTTCTTT.

The rearrangement links TRBV27 to TRBJ2-2; TRBD1 matches 8 bases. The CDR3 sequence is 15 residues long. V lost 2 bases and J lost 5; bases outside the gene matches: 4. Germline V lookup: CDR1 MNHEY, CDR2 SMNVEV (reference sequence). The CDR3 region has the DNA TGTGCCAGCAGTTTACAGGGGGCGCCTACCGGGGAGCTGTTTTTT. It translates to CASSLQGAPTGELFF.

J is TRBJ2-7 and V is TRBV5-1, with D perhaps TRBD1 (5 bases). Germline V lookup: CDR1 SGHRS, CDR2 YFSETQ. V lost 5 bases, J lost 2 bases, and 29 bases lay in between. CDR3 length: 19 amino acids. The CDR3 loop is CASRTAAWGMGSPTYEQYF. The DNA of the CDR3 is TGCGCCAGCAGGACAGCAGCATGGGGTATGGGCAGCCCTACCTACGAGCAGTACTTC.

The rearrangement links TRBV28 to TRBJ2-7, with 8 bases fitting TRBD1. Trimming took 5 bases from V and 2 from J; bases not matched to a gene: 5. The length of the CDR3 is 14 residues. The germline CDR1 and CDR2 sequences are MDHEN and SYDVKM. Here the CDR3 DNA reads TGTGCCAGCAGTCACAGACAGGGGCCCTACGAGCAGTACTTC. Protein product: CASSHRQGPYEQYF. Based on the CDR3 plus reference TRBV28 and TRBJ2-7, the full variable domain is DVKVTQSSRYLVKRTGEKVFLECVQDMDHENMFWYRQDPGLGLRLIYFSYDVKMKEKGDIPEGYSVSREKKERFSLILESASTNQTSMYLCASSHRQGPYEQYFGPGTRLTVT.

The chain couples TRBV2 to TRBJ2-3; D may be TRBD2 (6 bases). V lost 6 bases and J lost 6, with 10 bases in between. Germline V CDR1 and CDR2: SNHLY, FYNNEI. CDR3 length: 12 amino acids. The CDR3 nucleotides are TGTGCCAGCAGAGGAGGGATTGATACGCAGTATTTT. Protein product: CASRGGIDTQYF. The full variable domain, rest sourced from reference TRBV2 and TRBJ2-3, is EPEVTQTPSHQVTQMGQEVILRCVPISNHLYFYWYRQILGQKVEFLVSFYNNEISEKSEIFDDQFSVERPDGSNFTLKIRSTKLEDSAMYFCASRGGIDTQYFGPGTRLTVL.

V gene TRBV19 combines with J gene TRBJ2-1, with D perhaps matching TRBD2 (6 bases). Trimming removed 8 bases at V and 3 bases at J, with 17 bases between. The germline CDR1 and CDR2 sequences are LNHDA and SQIVND (reference sequence). This CDR3 is built from 15 residues. The DNA of the CDR3 is TGTGCCAGTTCGAGCAGGACTACGAACTACAATGAGCAGTTCTTC. Encoded protein: CASSSRTTNYNEQFF.